These T cell receptor beta chains were read from a single sample in a study of T cell responses to AZD1222 COVID-19 vaccine. Method: immunoSEQ multiplex PCR; TCRdb's copy keeps in-frame clones and lacks some. Here the sample spans around 120,000 clones, about 85% being singletons. The sample consisted of peripheral blood, taken on day 0 of AZD1222 vaccination. These receptors came from an adult in good health. The conserved cysteine and the conserved F or W are not part of the CDR3 here.

CDR3 | J | V
ASRPGTAVYEQY | TRBJ2-7 | TRBV6-6
ASSLSGRALREQY | TRBJ2-7 | TRBV28
ASSQASGGGGETQY | TRBJ2-5 | TRBV3-1/TRBV3-2
ASGSRPSGNTIY | TRBJ1-3 | TRBV28
ASSQDLNTEAF | TRBJ1-1 | TRBV5-1
SVAPGTATYNEQF | TRBJ2-1 | TRBV29-1
ASSTGPQYQETQY | TRBJ2-5 | TRBV28
ASSGTSGNVQETQY | TRBJ2-5 | TRBV5-1
ASSLGTSNSPLH | TRBJ1-6 | TRBV28
ASSPTGKDNYGYT | TRBJ1-2 | TRBV18
ASSLAAQGNTGELF | TRBJ2-2 | TRBV5-4
AWSLGDYGYT | TRBJ1-2 | TRBV30
ASSSATGGSYEQY | TRBJ2-7 | TRBV5-6
ASSLAWTGRSYNEQF | TRBJ2-1 | TRBV5-1
ATSAPPEETAYEQY | TRBJ2-7 | TRBV24-1
ASSHRDRESDTQY | TRBJ2-3 | TRBV11-2
ASSEGPGPQWTQY | TRBJ2-5 | TRBV2
SVEVGNSYEQY | TRBJ2-7 | TRBV29-1
ASSQEPQGYQPQH | TRBJ1-5 | TRBV3-1/TRBV3-2
ASSPRTGGLNTEAF | TRBJ1-1 | TRBV3-1/TRBV3-2
ASSLGGGGEQY | TRBJ2-7 | TRBV5-1
ASRRDRNTGELF | TRBJ2-2 | TRBV6-5
ASSLSLNTEAF | TRBJ1-1 | TRBV12-3/TRBV12-4
ASSPRTANYGYT | TRBJ1-2 | TRBV5-1
ASRKVSFRDQETQY | TRBJ2-5 | TRBV21-1
SVTRGTEAF | TRBJ1-1 | TRBV29-1
ASSLPGGGQTQY | TRBJ2-5 | TRBV3-1/TRBV3-2
ASSIGLGQPQH | TRBJ1-5 | TRBV19
ASSLTPLAGHEQF | TRBJ2-1 | TRBV7-3
ASSPRLADYEQY | TRBJ2-7 | TRBV7-2
ASSYQRAGRFHEQY | TRBJ2-7 | TRBV28
AWTTGYGYT | TRBJ1-2 | TRBV30
ASTGTGGVTEAF | TRBJ1-1 | TRBV6-4
ASSHPQGGNTEAF | TRBJ1-1 | TRBV4-1
ASSTNSVQGNIQY | TRBJ2-4 | TRBV19
ASSEFDSRTGMTDTQY | TRBJ2-3 | TRBV6-1
ASFHTEAF | TRBJ1-1 | TRBV28
ASSQDRTIAGGRNEQY | TRBJ2-7 | TRBV4-1
ASSGGTGDLYSNQPQH | TRBJ1-5 | TRBV10-2
ASSSYDRVNSPLH | TRBJ1-6 | TRBV11-2
ASSLLPSGTGTDTQY | TRBJ2-3 | TRBV3-1/TRBV3-2
ASSRRGLAGAYEQY | TRBJ2-7 | TRBV5-5
ASSRQGRDQPQH | TRBJ1-5 | TRBV2
AWRGLGGYEQF | TRBJ2-1 | TRBV30
ASSPRTVLEGANVLT | TRBJ2-6 | TRBV3-1/TRBV3-2
ASSFNSYSNQPQH | TRBJ1-5 | TRBV27
ASKGTAYEQY | TRBJ2-7 | TRBV10-2
ASRGSGAGTYEQY | TRBJ2-7 | TRBV28
ASSESSRSGYEQY | TRBJ2-7 | TRBV10-2
ASSSRDRPNYGYT | TRBJ1-2 | TRBV7-8
ATSRDRGNYGYT | TRBJ1-2 | TRBV15
ASSIRLAVTGELF | TRBJ2-2 | TRBV19